This is a list of T cell receptor beta chains from one sample in a study of T cell repertoires in cytomegalovirus infection. TCRdb redid the calling of the reads with MiXCR, one entry per CDR3 protein. Here the sample spans more than 250,000 distinct CDR3 sequences, 20% to 25% being singletons. No antigens are known for them. The specimen was cultured PBMCs, collected from culture after CMV antigen stimulation. These receptors all come from a human donor in good health (CMV status not recorded). Some clones in this sample may be carry-over from other donors' samples. The CDR3 runs from the conserved cysteine through the conserved F or W. D genes are given only for firm matches. Clone sizes are given selectively: once, few, many, or a class where the clone is expanded.

clone_size d_call j_call v_call cdr3_length cdr3_aa cdr3_nt
few . TRBJ1-5 TRBV12-3/TRBV12-4 13 CASSLNLGQPQHF TGTGCCAGCAGTTTAAATTTGGGCCAGCCCCAGCATTTT
. TRBD2 TRBJ2-3 TRBV20-1 15 CSARYGTSEADTQYF TGCAGTGCTAGATATGGGACTAGCGAGGCAGATACGCAGTATTTT
. TRBD2 TRBJ2-3 TRBV11-2 16 CASSSILAGSTDTQYF TGTGCCAGCAGCTCAATTCTAGCGGGAAGCACAGATACGCAGTATTTT
few . TRBJ2-1 TRBV6-2/TRBV6-3 15 CASSYLGESYNEQFF TGTGCCAGCAGTTATTTGGGGGAGTCGTACAATGAGCAGTTCTTC
. . TRBJ2-5 TRBV12-3/TRBV12-4 12 CASGAGGETQYF TGTGCCAGCGGAGCAGGAGGGGAGACCCAGTACTTC
many . TRBJ2-7 TRBV7-9 12 CASRDITREQYF TGTGCCAGCAGGGACATTACTAGGGAGCAGTACTTC
few TRBD1 TRBJ2-1 TRBV4-1 14 CASSHTRDSGLVFF TGCGCCAGCAGCCACACCAGGGACAGTGGGTTGGTATTCTTC
. . TRBJ2-5 TRBV27 12 CASRDLKETQYF TGTGCCAGCAGGGACCTCAAGGAGACCCAGTACTTC
. TRBD2 TRBJ2-3 TRBV6-5 15 CASSTSGGATDTQYF TGTGCCAGCAGTACCTCGGGGGGGGCCACAGATACGCAGTATTTT
. . TRBJ2-5 TRBV2 13 CASRVDGQETQYF TGTGCCAGCAGGGTGGACGGTCAAGAGACCCAGTACTTC
. . TRBJ2-5 TRBV12-3/TRBV12-4 14 CASGSRRFGETQYF TGTGCCAGCGGCAGCAGAAGATTTGGAGAGACCCAGTACTTC
. TRBD2 TRBJ2-4 TRBV7-9 15 CASSETFGEGNIQYF TGTGCCAGCAGCGAAACTTTTGGGGAGGGAAACATTCAGTACTTC
few . TRBJ1-2 TRBV7-2 13 CASSEEIGYGYTF TGTGCCAGCAGCGAGGAAATAGGCTATGGCTACACCTTC
. . TRBJ1-5 TRBV19 15 CASSIDRGVNQPQHF TGTGCCAGTAGTATAGACAGGGGAGTCAATCAGCCCCAGCATTTT
few . TRBJ1-2 TRBV6-6 15 CASSYRVQGRGGYTF TGTGCCAGCAGTTACCGGGTCCAAGGCCGGGGAGGCTACACCTTC
few . TRBJ2-1 TRBV20-1 14 CSATMGSSYNEQFF TGCAGTGCTACGATGGGAAGCTCCTACAATGAGCAGTTCTTC
few . TRBJ2-5 TRBV7-9 14 CASSSRGGEETQYF TGTGCCAGCAGCTCGAGGGGCGGGGAAGAGACCCAGTACTTC
. TRBD2 TRBJ2-3 TRBV27 16 CASSFRPAGDTDTQYF TGTGCCAGCAGTTTTAGGCCAGCGGGAGACACAGATACGCAGTATTTT
many . TRBJ2-1 TRBV11-3 13 CASSRGLRDEQFF TGTGCCAGCAGCCGCGGACTACGTGATGAGCAGTTCTTC
. . TRBJ2-3 TRBV25-1 14 CASSAVSGGDTQYF TGTGCCAGCAGTGCGGTATCCGGGGGAGATACGCAGTATTTC
. TRBD1 TRBJ1-2 TRBV11-1 14 CASSPGQALYGYTF TGTGCCAGCAGCCCGGGACAGGCGCTCTATGGCTACACCTTC
few TRBD2 TRBJ2-1 TRBV7-2 17 CASSHDASGIYGNEQFF TGTGCCAGCAGCCATGACGCAAGCGGGATCTACGGGAATGAGCAGTTCTTC
. . TRBJ1-6 TRBV20-1 15 CSARISGSYNSPLHF TGCAGTGCTAGAATCAGTGGCAGTTATAATTCACCCCTCCACTTT
few TRBD1 TRBJ1-3 TRBV6-7 18 CASSYPRRGRVSGNTIYF TGTGCCAGCAGTTACCCCCGCAGGGGGCGCGTCTCTGGAAACACCATATATTTT
few . TRBJ1-1 TRBV29-1 14 CSVDAPQFSAEAFF TGCAGCGTTGATGCCCCACAGTTTTCCGCTGAAGCTTTCTTT
many . TRBJ2-1 TRBV12-3/TRBV12-4 13 CASKRTDYNEQFF TGTGCCAGCAAGCGGACCGACTACAATGAGCAGTTCTTC
many TRBD1 TRBJ1-2 TRBV7-2 14 CASSDRGPNYGYTF TGTGCCAGCAGCGACAGGGGGCCTAACTATGGCTACACCTTC
few . TRBJ1-2 TRBV4-1 13 CASSQASSDGYTF TGCGCCAGCAGCCAAGCCTCATCGGATGGCTACACCTTC
. . TRBJ2-2 TRBV5-1 14 CASSLIPGVGELFF TGCGCCAGCAGCTTGATCCCGGGGGTCGGGGAGCTGTTTTTT
. TRBD1 TRBJ1-5 TRBV28 15 CASSDPGQGSQPQHF TGTGCCAGCAGTGATCCGGGACAGGGGAGTCAGCCCCAGCATTTT
. TRBD1 TRBJ1-2 TRBV4-3 15 CARSPSGTGIRGYTF TGCGCCCGCAGCCCTTCCGGGACAGGGATCCGGGGCTACACCTTC
few . TRBJ2-1 TRBV11-1 12 CASSLDNTEQFF TGTGCCAGCAGCTTAGATAATACTGAGCAGTTCTTC
. . TRBJ1-2 TRBV9 13 CASSVSEKYGYTF TGTGCCAGCAGCGTTTCAGAGAAGTATGGCTACACCTTC
few . TRBJ1-5 TRBV19 14 CASSTEWGNQPQHF TGTGCCAGTAGTACCGAGTGGGGCAATCAGCCCCAGCATTTT
many . TRBJ2-1 TRBV7-8 15 CASSARASPDNEQFF TGTGCCAGCAGCGCCAGGGCCTCCCCGGACAATGAGCAGTTCTTC
few . TRBJ1-3 TRBV11-2 14 CASSPLESGNTIYF TGTGCCAGCAGCCCCTTGGAATCAGGAAACACCATATATTTT
many TRBD2 TRBJ2-1 TRBV6-1 16 CASNKDSGRGRNEQFF TGTGCCAGCAATAAAGATAGCGGGAGAGGGAGGAATGAGCAGTTCTTC
. TRBD1 TRBJ2-5 TRBV20-1 11 CSAGQVETQYF TGCAGTGCCGGACAGGTGGAGACCCAGTACTTC
. TRBD2 TRBJ2-1 TRBV6-1 17 CASSETRGLASSNEQFF TGTGCCAGCAGTGAAACCCGCGGACTAGCTTCTTCCAATGAGCAGTTCTTC
. . TRBJ2-1 TRBV11-3 12 CASNRGGGEQFF TGTGCCAGCAATCGGGGCGGTGGTGAGCAGTTCTTC
. . TRBJ1-2 TRBV19 14 CASSMEGGLRGYTF TGTGCCAGTAGTATGGAGGGGGGGCTTCGAGGCTACACCTTC